This is a list of T cell receptor beta chains from one sample in a study of blood T cell repertoires in COVID-19. Profiling relied on immunoSEQ multiplex PCR, and the TCRdb table lists in-frame clones only, not all of them. The profile covers tens of thousands of clones, with approximately 80% appearing a single time and approximately 14% taken by the ten largest. The sequencing input was peripheral blood. These TCRs come from a human donor in a cohort sampled during active COVID-19. The CDR3 runs from the conserved cysteine through the conserved F or W. D genes are given only for firm matches. The size entry is marked missing in some rows and otherwise reads once, few, many or a size class.

d_gene	j_gene	v_gene	abundance	CDR3aa	CDR3nt
TRBD1	TRBJ2-7	TRBV6-5	few	CASSHPGQGFYEQYF	TGTGCCAGCAGCCATCCGGGACAGGGTTTCTACGAGCAGTACTTC
NA	TRBJ1-6	TRBV2	few	CASKSEGNSPLHF	TGTGCCAGCAAGTCTGAGGGTAATTCACCCCTCCACTTT
TRBD1	TRBJ1-4	TRBV4-2	NA	CASSQDPRGRLTTNEKLFF	TGTGCCAGCAGCCAAGACCCCAGGGGGCGCTTAACGACTAATGAAAAACTGTTTTTT
TRBD1	TRBJ1-1	TRBV11-2	NA	CASSSTGTASTEAFF	TGTGCCAGCAGCTCTACGGGGACAGCCTCCACTGAAGCTTTCTTT
TRBD1	TRBJ2-7	TRBV19	NA	CASTGGYEQYF	TGTGCCAGTACAGGGGGCTACGAGCAGTACTTC
TRBD1	TRBJ1-6	TRBV5-4	few	CASSRTGGGSPLHF	TGTGCCAGCAGCCGAACAGGGGGAGGTTCACCCCTCCACTTT
TRBD1	TRBJ2-7	TRBV18	once	CASSPRQGLEQYF	TGTGCCAGCTCACCACGACAGGGCCTCGAGCAGTACTTC
NA	TRBJ1-2	TRBV6-5	NA	CASSWAGVDGYTF	TGTGCCAGCAGTTGGGCGGGGGTGGATGGCTACACCTTC
NA	TRBJ2-2	TRBV28	NA	CASTANTGELFF	TGTGCCAGCACCGCGAACACCGGGGAGCTGTTTTTT
TRBD2	TRBJ2-2	TRBV6-6	NA	CASSSGGPGNTGELFF	TGTGCCAGCAGCTCGGGGGGGCCGGGGAACACCGGGGAGCTGTTTTTT
NA	TRBJ2-1	TRBV7-2	few	CASSLEGVGPYNEQFF	TGTGCCAGCAGCTTAGAGGGGGTAGGACCCTACAATGAGCAGTTCTTC
TRBD1	TRBJ1-2	TRBV29-1	NA	CSVEDRGQGYYGYTF	TGCAGCGTTGAAGATCGGGGACAGGGCTACTATGGCTACACCTTC
NA	TRBJ1-5	TRBV11-2	many	CASSLVRGGGQPQHF	TGTGCCAGCAGCTTAGTTAGGGGGGGCGGTCAGCCCCAGCATTTT
NA	TRBJ2-7	TRBV10-2	NA	CASSTGYSYEQYF	TGCGCCAGCAGTACCGGGTACTCCTACGAGCAGTACTTC
NA	TRBJ2-7	TRBV2	NA	CASRIGQEQYF	TGTGCCAGCAGAATAGGACAGGAGCAGTACTTC
NA	TRBJ2-7	TRBV6-5	NA	CASRATRTSYEQYF	TGTGCCAGCAGGGCAACCCGAACCTCCTACGAGCAGTACTTC
NA	TRBJ2-3	TRBV7-3	NA	CASSLRDKADTQYF	TGTGCCAGCAGCTTAAGGGACAAGGCAGATACGCAGTATTTT
NA	TRBJ2-3	TRBV28	once	CASSFGGARTDTQYF	TGTGCCAGCAGTTTTGGGGGGGCCCGGACAGATACGCAGTATTTT
TRBD2	TRBJ2-7	TRBV4-1	few	CASSQGPSGAYEQYF	TGCGCCAGCAGCCAAGGGCCAAGCGGGGCCTACGAGCAGTACTTC
TRBD2	TRBJ2-5	TRBV6-5	NA	CASSKTSGGSGTQYF	TGTGCCAGCAGCAAAACTAGCGGGGGTTCGGGGACCCAGTACTTC
NA	TRBJ2-1	TRBV6-6	NA	CASSYEQGSYNEQFF	TGTGCCAGCAGTTACGAACAGGGCTCCTACAATGAGCAGTTCTTC
NA	TRBJ1-2	TRBV29-1	NA	CSVEDYRGANGYTF	TGCAGCGTTGAAGATTATCGGGGGGCTAATGGCTACACCTTC
TRBD1	TRBJ1-4	TRBV19	NA	CASSTDRASGKLFF	TGTGCCAGTAGTACAGACAGGGCCTCCGGGAAACTGTTTTTT
TRBD2	TRBJ2-7	TRBV15	NA	CATSDGLANYEQYF	TGTGCCACCAGCGATGGACTAGCGAACTACGAGCAGTACTTC
TRBD2	TRBJ2-7	TRBV7-9	NA	CASSSSSGGTYEQYF	TGTGCCAGCAGCTCGTCTAGCGGGGGTACCTACGAGCAGTACTTC
TRBD1	TRBJ2-7	TRBV11-2	NA	CASSLSDREGLYF	TGTGCCAGCAGCTTATCGGACAGGGAAGGGCTGTACTTC